The subject of this entry is one TCR beta chain. This record belongs to a study of CD8 T cells in Susac syndrome. FACS was used to enrich TEMRA cells, whereas the CD8+ and CD4+ T cells were obtained by negative isolation. RNA, at about 0.5 to 1 ug, was reverse transcribed with random hexamers. A single record per CDR3 protein comes from TCRdb applying MiXCR to the immunoSEQ multiplex PCR reads. The data contain approximately 260,000 distinct CDR3 sequences, roughly 95% of them seen just once; the ten biggest clones take up 0.1%. CDR3 length: 13 amino acids. V was shortened by 3 bases and J by 12 bases, with 17 bases between the two germline ends. Looked up from germline, CDR1 is MGHRA and CDR2 is YSYEKL.

This chain uses TRBV4-1 with TRBJ1-1; a possible D gene is TRBD1 (5 bases). The sequencing sample was made of CD4+ T cells from PBMCs. The clonotype comes from a human donor with Susac syndrome. The CDR3 DNA reads TGCGCCAGCAGCCAGGGTCCACAGGTAGTTCCTTTCTTT. Translation: CASSQGPQVVPFF.